This TCR beta chain was captured in a study of CD8+ T cells in alopecia areata. This clone was counted between two and nine times. TCR sequencing used cDNA made by reverse transcription of extracted RNA. The assay was immunoSEQ multiplex PCR, and TCRdb's table has in-frame clones only and misses some. The sample holds about 200,000 clones, 56% seen once. This receptor was identified in a human donor in good health. The sample taken for sequencing was CD8+ T cells sorted from blood.

CDR3 coding DNA: TGTGCCAGCAGATCGACAGGAACCTACGAGCAGTACTTC. Amino acid sequence: CASRSTGTYEQYF. This chain uses TRBV5-8 with TRBJ2-7; D is possibly TRBD1 (6 bases). The CDR3 has 13 amino acids. V lost 5 bases and J lost 2, with 11 bases in between. Germline V gene sequence: CDR1 SGHTS, CDR2 YDEGEE. Full variable domain (rest looked up from reference TRBV5-8 and TRBJ2-7): EAGVTQSPTHLIKTRGQQATLRCSPISGHTSVYWYQQALGLGLQFLLWYDEGEERNRGNFPPRFSGRQFPNYSSELNVNALELEDSALYLCASRSTGTYEQYFGPGTRLTVT.